Listed below are T cell receptor beta chains from one sample, sequenced in a study of T cells in localized non-small cell lung cancer. This table comes from immunoSEQ multiplex PCR, and its TCRdb copy is limited to in-frame clones, with some not included. The sample has around 4,000 clones, more than 30% seen once. Sequencing used lung tumor tissue, obtained before any cancer treatment. All receptors derive from a man between 40 and 70 years old with stage II squamous cell lung carcinoma. Each CDR3 is given with its conserved first and last residue. The order of the fields is CDR3 DNA, CDR3 protein, J gene, D gene, clone size, V gene. The D gene is left open where the match is weak. Size is stated for part of the rows, as once, few or many counts, or as a class when the clone is expanded.

cdr3_nt: TGTGCCAGCAACCGAGACGCGATGAACACTGAAGCTTTCTTT
cdr3_aa: CASNRDAMNTEAFF
j_call: TRBJ1-1
d_call: .
clone_size: .
v_call: TRBV6-8

cdr3_nt: TGCAGCGTTGATCTCCCCGGCGGTGCCAGAATAACCACGGACGGCTACACCTTC
cdr3_aa: CSVDLPGGARITTDGYTF
j_call: TRBJ1-2
d_call: .
clone_size: .
v_call: TRBV29-1

cdr3_nt: TGTGCCAGCAGCGTGAGACAGGGAGGGACTGAAGCTTTCTTT
cdr3_aa: CASSVRQGGTEAFF
j_call: TRBJ1-1
d_call: TRBD1
clone_size: few
v_call: TRBV9

cdr3_nt: TGTGCCAGTAGTATAGCGCAGACTGGGGAACATACGCAGTATTTT
cdr3_aa: CASSIAQTGEHTQYF
j_call: TRBJ2-3
d_call: .
clone_size: .
v_call: TRBV19

cdr3_nt: TGCAGCGTTACAGGGGAAGTAGGAACCGGGGAGCTGTTTTTT
cdr3_aa: CSVTGEVGTGELFF
j_call: TRBJ2-2
d_call: TRBD1
clone_size: few
v_call: TRBV29-1

cdr3_nt: TGCGCCAGCAGTCTGTCGACCCGGGGGGATGGCTACACCTTC
cdr3_aa: CASSLSTRGDGYTF
j_call: TRBJ1-2
d_call: .
clone_size: once
v_call: TRBV5-1

cdr3_nt: TGTGCCAGCAGCCAATACCTCGCTAGCGCCTACACCGGGGAGCTGTTTTTT
cdr3_aa: CASSQYLASAYTGELFF
j_call: TRBJ2-2
d_call: .
clone_size: few
v_call: TRBV16

cdr3_nt: TGTGCCATCAGTGGGGTTGGCGGGGACACCTACGAGCAGTACTTC
cdr3_aa: CAISGVGGDTYEQYF
j_call: TRBJ2-7
d_call: .
clone_size: few
v_call: TRBV10-3

cdr3_nt: TGTGCCAGCTCACCACAACGGGGGGCCCAAGAGACCCAGTACTTC
cdr3_aa: CASSPQRGAQETQYF
j_call: TRBJ2-5
d_call: .
clone_size: .
v_call: TRBV18

cdr3_nt: TGTGCCAGCAGCTTAGTGATACGGGTTTGGGGTGGAAACACCATATATTTT
cdr3_aa: CASSLVIRVWGGNTIYF
j_call: TRBJ1-3
d_call: .
clone_size: few
v_call: TRBV11-3

cdr3_nt: TGTGCCAGCAGTTCAGGGAAGGGTAATGAAAAACTGTTTTTT
cdr3_aa: CASSSGKGNEKLFF
j_call: TRBJ1-4
d_call: .
clone_size: .
v_call: TRBV6-8

cdr3_nt: TGTGCCAGCAGCTCTCCAGGGGAGGGCGGGGAGCTGTTTTTT
cdr3_aa: CASSSPGEGGELFF
j_call: TRBJ2-2
d_call: .
clone_size: large
v_call: TRBV11-3

cdr3_nt: TGTGCCAGCACCTATGGGGTCAGCCAATACTTC
cdr3_aa: CASTYGVSQYF
j_call: TRBJ2-7
d_call: .
clone_size: few
v_call: TRBV6-7

cdr3_nt: TGTGCCAGCAGCAACCGGGACAGGGGTCAGCCCCAGCATTTT
cdr3_aa: CASSNRDRGQPQHF
j_call: TRBJ1-5
d_call: TRBD1
clone_size: .
v_call: TRBV6-8

cdr3_nt: TGTGCCAGCAACTACGTAATTGGGGGGAGGAGTTCACCCCTCCACTTT
cdr3_aa: CASNYVIGGRSSPLHF
j_call: TRBJ1-6
d_call: .
clone_size: .
v_call: TRBV12-5

cdr3_nt: TGTGCCAGCAGGGTGGAGGGGAGTGGGGAGGAGCTGTTTTTT
cdr3_aa: CASRVEGSGEELFF
j_call: TRBJ2-2
d_call: .
clone_size: medium-sized
v_call: TRBV9

cdr3_nt: TGCGCCAGCAGCCAAGATAATTGGGCACCAACGGCCGATACGCAGTATTTT
cdr3_aa: CASSQDNWAPTADTQYF
j_call: TRBJ2-3
d_call: .
clone_size: medium-sized
v_call: TRBV4-1

cdr3_nt: TGTGCCAGCAGCTTAGGAGGGCTGGGCACTGAAGCTTTCTTT
cdr3_aa: CASSLGGLGTEAFF
j_call: TRBJ1-1
d_call: .
clone_size: few
v_call: TRBV11-3

cdr3_nt: TGTGCCAGCAGTGCGGGGGTCCTCTCTGGAAACACCATATATTTT
cdr3_aa: CASSAGVLSGNTIYF
j_call: TRBJ1-3
d_call: .
clone_size: .
v_call: TRBV6-8

cdr3_nt: TGTGCCAGCAGTTTACTGTCCACTGAAGCTTTCTTT
cdr3_aa: CASSLLSTEAFF
j_call: TRBJ1-1
d_call: .
clone_size: few
v_call: TRBV28

cdr3_nt: TGTGCCTGGGCAGGGACAGTAACCATGAACACTGAAGCTTTCTTT
cdr3_aa: CAWAGTVTMNTEAFF
j_call: TRBJ1-1
d_call: TRBD1
clone_size: once
v_call: TRBV30

cdr3_nt: TGTGCCTGGAGTGTTAAAGGGGCGAACACTGAAGCTTTCTTT
cdr3_aa: CAWSVKGANTEAFF
j_call: TRBJ1-1
d_call: .
clone_size: few
v_call: TRBV30

cdr3_nt: TGTGCCAGCAACTACCAACTCGGGGATCAGCCCCAGCATTTT
cdr3_aa: CASNYQLGDQPQHF
j_call: TRBJ1-5
d_call: .
clone_size: .
v_call: TRBV6-8

cdr3_nt: TGTGCCAGCACCCCCAAAGGACTAGAAGAGACCCAGTACTTC
cdr3_aa: CASTPKGLEETQYF
j_call: TRBJ2-5
d_call: TRBD2
clone_size: .
v_call: TRBV28

cdr3_nt: TGTGCCAGCAGTTACGACAGGGGGGCCACTGAAGCTTTCTTT
cdr3_aa: CASSYDRGATEAFF
j_call: TRBJ1-1
d_call: TRBD1
clone_size: .
v_call: TRBV6-8